One and the same sample provided the 24 T cell receptor beta chains below, sequenced in a study of OX40 agonist ivuxolimab in advanced cancers. Some clones are missing from TCRdb's copy, which holds only in-frame ones; the method was immunoSEQ multiplex PCR. The profile shows 66,000 or so clones, more than 65% of them singletons. The sample in question was CD4+ or CD8+ T cells sorted from blood, obtained in a trial of the OX40 agonist ivuxolimab. These receptors were taken from an adult with an advanced solid tumor such as melanoma, head and neck, liver or kidney cancer.

The rearrangement uses TRBV4-1 and TRBJ2-5; TRBD1 agrees at 11 bases. The junction had 4 bases not matched to a gene; V was cut back by 8 bases and J by 5 bases. There are 13 residues in the CDR3. Germline V lookup: CDR1 MGHRA, CDR2 YSYEKL. CDR3 coding DNA: TGCGCCAGCGGACAGGGGGCTCGGGAGACCCAGTACTTC. This translates into CASGQGARETQYF.

The V call is TRBV2, the J call TRBJ2-2; 9 bases are a match to TRBD2. The CDR3 loop spans 14 amino acids. Germline lookup yields CDR1 SNHLY and CDR2 FYNNEI. The V gene end was trimmed by 10 bases and the J gene end by 3 bases; junction bases not matched to a gene: 6. In DNA, the CDR3 is TGTGCCACCTTAGCGGGAGAGCACACCGGGGAGCTGTTTTTT. This sequence encodes CATLAGEHTGELFF.

This chain links TRBV5-1 with TRBJ2-2, with unresolved D. The germline V and J ends were trimmed by 2 bases and 2 bases, with 10 bases remaining between them. Germline V gene lookup returns CDR1 SGHRS and CDR2 YFSETQ. CDR3 size: 15 residues. The CDR3 loop is CASSFRQTNTGELFF. The CDR3 DNA reads TGCGCCAGCAGCTTTAGGCAGACCAACACCGGGGAGCTGTTTTTT. The complete variable domain, with remaining parts taken from reference TRBV5-1 and TRBJ2-2, reads KAGVTQTPRYLIKTRGQQVTLSCSPISGHRSVSWYQQTPGQGLQFLFEYFSETQRNKGNFPGRFSGRQFSNSRSEMNVSTLELGDSALYLCASSFRQTNTGELFFGEGSRLTVL.

This clone was detected only a few times. The chain links TRBV7-9 to TRBJ1-2; D may be TRBD1 (5 bases). Germline-derived CDR1 and CDR2 are SEHNR and FQNEAQ (reference sequence). V was shortened by 7 bases and J by 2 bases, with 17 bases between the two germline ends. The CDR3 runs 15 residues. This CDR3 is CASTPTVSRNYGYTF. The CDR3 DNA follows: TGTGCCAGCACCCCGACAGTCTCCCGCAACTATGGCTACACCTTC.

The CDR3 DNA follows: TGTGCCAGCAGCTTAGATCCAGGGCCCTCTAATGAAAAACTGTTTTTT. Amino acids: CASSLDPGPSNEKLFF. The chain combines TRBV7-2 with TRBJ1-4, with a possible D match to TRBD1 (5 bases). The CDR3 consists of 16 residues. The V gene's germline CDR1 is SGHTA and CDR2 FQGNSA. The V gene lost 1 base and the J gene lost 3 bases, with 12 bases spanning the gap.

This chain joins TRBV5-1 and TRBJ2-1, with TRBD2 matching 15 bases. V trimming: 7 bases; J trimming: 10 bases; junction bases outside the gene matches: 12. Germline CDR1 SGHRS, CDR2 YFSETQ. CDR3 length: 16 residues. The CDR3 here is CASCEGLAGGVGEQFF. CDR3 nucleotide sequence: TGCGCCAGCTGCGAAGGACTAGCGGGAGGGGTCGGGGAGCAGTTCTTC.

The gene calls are TRBV6-6 and TRBJ1-1, with 8 bases that match TRBD1. This CDR3 comprises 15 residues. The V gene's germline CDR1 is MNHNY and CDR2 SVGAGI (reference sequence). The V segment lost 2 bases and the J segment 1 base; nucleotides outside the gene matches: 3. CDR3 coding DNA: TGTGCCAGCAGTTACGGAGGACAGGGGAACACTGAAGCTTTCTTT. Translated: CASSYGGQGNTEAFF.

The J gene is TRBJ1-5, the V gene TRBV18, with 8 bases that match TRBD1. CDR3 length equals 16 residues. V lost 3 bases to trimming and J lost 7 bases; unmatched junction nucleotides: 11. Germline V gene data show CDR1 as KGHSH and CDR2 as LQKENI. CDR3 nucleotide sequence: TGTGCCAGCTCACCCGGGCCAGGGGGCGCCGGACAGCCCCAGCATTTT. Amino acids: CASSPGPGGAGQPQHF.

This clone came up a few times. The rearrangement links TRBV14 to TRBJ2-1, with no clear D. Trimming pared 0 bases from V and 0 bases from J, leaving 9 bases between. CDR1 SGHDN and CDR2 FVKESK come from the germline V gene. The CDR3 sequence is 16 residues long. The CDR3 sequence: CASSQESLSSYNEQFF. The CDR3 DNA reads as TGTGCCAGCAGCCAAGAATCTTTGAGCTCCTACAATGAGCAGTTCTTC.

The V gene is TRBV19, the J gene TRBJ1-1, with D possibly TRBD1 on 5 matching bases. The V and J ends lost 7 bases and 3 bases respectively, with 24 bases between them. CDR1 is LNHDA and CDR2 is SQIVND in the germline V gene (reference sequence). CDR3 length: 17 amino acids. CDR3 residues: CASIVRAGTPVDTEAFF. The CDR3 DNA follows: TGTGCCAGTATAGTAAGGGCAGGGACCCCGGTCGACACTGAAGCTTTCTTT.

CDR3 protein: CASSVAGPPYEQYF. The CDR3 DNA is TGTGCCAGCAGCGTAGCAGGGCCTCCCTACGAGCAGTACTTC. The rearrangement joins TRBV9 to TRBJ2-7, with a tentative D call TRBD1 (5 bases). With 0 bases removed from V and 2 bases from J, the gap between germline ends came to 9 bases. Germline V gene lookup returns CDR1 SGDLS and CDR2 YYNGEE. The CDR3 contains 14 residues. The entire variable domain, with the rest obtained from reference TRBV9 and TRBJ2-7, is as follows: DSGVTQTPKHLITATGQRVTLRCSPRSGDLSVYWYQQSLDQGLQFLIQYYNGEERAKGNILERFSAQQFPDLHSELNLSSLELGDSALYFCASSVAGPPYEQYFGPGTRLTVT.

The V call is TRBV4-1, the J call TRBJ2-1, with TRBD2 as a possible D gene (6 bases). The CDR3 contains 15 residues. The V gene's germline CDR1 is MGHRA and CDR2 YSYEKL. The V end was cut by 4 bases, the J end by 5 bases, with 15 bases between. The CDR3 loop is CASSPQRVRDNEQFF. The CDR3 DNA reads TGCGCCAGCAGCCCTCAGCGGGTGAGGGACAATGAGCAGTTCTTC.

This clone was seen a handful of times. This chain connects TRBV14 to TRBJ2-3; 9 bases fit TRBD1. In germline, CDR1 is SGHDN, CDR2 FVKESK. Trimming removed 0 bases from V and 4 bases from J; junction bases left unmatched: 5. The CDR3 has 16 residues. The CDR3 DNA is TGTGCCAGCAGCCAAGACTACAGGGGGCAGGCAGATACGCAGTATTTT. This encodes CASSQDYRGQADTQYF.

J is TRBJ2-5 and V is TRBV2, with D tentatively TRBD2 (6 bases). Germline V gives CDR1 SNHLY, CDR2 FYNNEI. This CDR3 region has 15 residues. The germline V and J ends were trimmed by 1 base and 5 bases, with 14 bases remaining between them. The CDR3 loop reads CASSEEARGGETQYF. Written as DNA, the CDR3 is TGTGCCAGCAGTGAAGAGGCGCGGGGTGGGGAGACCCAGTACTTC.

The J gene is TRBJ2-5, the V gene TRBV6-1; D tentatively reads TRBD1 or TRBD2 (5 bases each). Trimming pared 4 bases from V and 5 bases from J, leaving 14 bases between. The CDR3 runs 14 residues. Germline V gene sequence: CDR1 MNHNS, CDR2 SASEGT. The CDR3 DNA follows: TGTGCCAGCAGTGGCTGGGGTGAGGGGGAGACCCAGTACTTC. Its translation is CASSGWGEGETQYF.

The V call is TRBV6-6, the J call TRBJ1-1; D gene uncertain. From germline, CDR1 is MNHNY and CDR2 SVGAGI (reference sequence). This CDR3 spans 11 amino acids. V lost 2 bases and J lost 3, with 1 base in between. The CDR3 region is CASSYDTEAFF. The DNA for the CDR3 is TGTGCCAGCAGTTACGACACTGAAGCTTTCTTT.

The chain couples TRBV10-1 to TRBJ2-3; possibly TRBD1 for D (5 bases). This CDR3 region has 13 residues. The ends were cut back, 6 bases at V and 4 bases at J, with 11 bases in the middle. Germline assignment: CDR1 WNHNN and CDR2 SYGVQD (reference sequence). The CDR3 protein is CASSRGHPDTQYF. CDR3 DNA: TGCGCCAGCAGCCGCGGACACCCAGATACGCAGTATTTT.

This clone was counted a single time. The chain employs TRBV5-1 and TRBJ2-5; D gene ambiguous. Between the trimmed V and J ends, which lost 0 bases and 3 bases, there was a span of 6 bases. Germline CDR1 SGHRS, CDR2 YFSETQ. The CDR3 totals 13 residues. CDR3 DNA: TGCGCCAGCAGCTTGGGTGGGGAAGAGACCCAGTACTTC. Translation: CASSLGGEETQYF.

This clone has just one count. The rearrangement joins TRBV18 to TRBJ2-1, with 7 bases aligning to TRBD1. Germline V gene data show CDR1 as KGHSH and CDR2 as LQKENI. The CDR3 consists of 14 residues. The J segment lost 6 bases and the V segment lost 1 base, leaving 3 bases of the junction unmatched. CDR3 DNA: TGTGCCAGCTCACCACAGGGGGCTAGCAATGAGCAGTTCTTC. Translation: CASSPQGASNEQFF.

There are a few counts of this clone. J is TRBJ1-2 and V is TRBV5-8; 7 nucleotides align to TRBD1. Germline V gene sequence: CDR1 SGHTS, CDR2 YDEGEE. This CDR3 comprises 15 residues. V shed 3 bases and J 2 bases; nucleotides not matched to a gene: 7. CDR3: CASSWGGTENYGYTF. In nucleotides, the CDR3 is TGTGCCAGCAGCTGGGGTGGGACAGAGAACTATGGCTACACCTTC.

J is TRBJ1-6 and V is TRBV5-1, with D hard to call. The ends were cut back, 3 bases at V and 8 bases at J, with 12 bases in the middle. This CDR3 region has 14 residues. The germline gives CDR1 SGHRS, CDR2 YFSETQ. The CDR3 here is CASSSARSDSPLHF. The CDR3 region has the DNA TGCGCCAGCAGCTCTGCCCGTTCGGATTCACCCCTCCACTTT.

This chain connects TRBV11-2 to TRBJ1-5; D gene uncertain. Germline CDR1 SGHAT, CDR2 FQNNGV. CDR3 size: 14 residues. V lost 0 bases, J lost 5 bases, and 8 bases lay in between. The CDR3 protein is CASSLDRGDQPQHF. The CDR3 DNA reads as TGTGCCAGCAGCTTAGATCGGGGAGATCAGCCCCAGCATTTT.

The chain links TRBV11-3 to TRBJ1-2; TRBD1 aligns across 7 bases. CDR1 and CDR2 from the germline V gene are SGHNT and YENEEA. This CDR3 is built from 16 residues. Losses at the gene ends were 5 bases for V and 3 bases for J; bases not matched to a gene: 12. In DNA form, the CDR3 reads TGTGCCAGCAGCCCTGAGGGCACACAGGGGCACTATGGCTACACCTTC. Its translation: CASSPEGTQGHYGYTF.

The V gene is TRBV6-6, the J gene TRBJ2-7, with 7 bases fitting TRBD2. Trimming removed 0 bases from V and 0 bases from J; junction bases left unmatched: 5. Germline CDR1 is MNHNY and CDR2 is SVGAGI (reference sequence). The CDR3 sequence is 16 residues long. As DNA, the CDR3 is TGTGCCAGCAGTTACTCGAACGGGGGGTACTCCTACGAGCAGTACTTC. It is translated as CASSYSNGGYSYEQYF.